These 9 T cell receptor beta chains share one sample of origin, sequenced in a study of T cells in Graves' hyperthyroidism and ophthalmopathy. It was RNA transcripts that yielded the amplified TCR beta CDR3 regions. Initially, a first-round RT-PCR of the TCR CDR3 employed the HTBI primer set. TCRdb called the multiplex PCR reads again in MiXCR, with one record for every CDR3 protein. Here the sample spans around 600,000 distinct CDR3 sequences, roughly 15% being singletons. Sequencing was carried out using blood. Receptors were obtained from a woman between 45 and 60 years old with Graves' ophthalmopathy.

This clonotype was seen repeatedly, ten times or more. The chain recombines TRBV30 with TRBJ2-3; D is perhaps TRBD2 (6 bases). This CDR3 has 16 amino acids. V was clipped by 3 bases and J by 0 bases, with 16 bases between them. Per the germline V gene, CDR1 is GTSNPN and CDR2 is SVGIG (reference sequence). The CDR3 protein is CAWSVGTSTSTDTQYF. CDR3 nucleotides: TGTGCCTGGAGCGTCGGGACTTCCACTAGCACAGATACGCAGTATTTT.

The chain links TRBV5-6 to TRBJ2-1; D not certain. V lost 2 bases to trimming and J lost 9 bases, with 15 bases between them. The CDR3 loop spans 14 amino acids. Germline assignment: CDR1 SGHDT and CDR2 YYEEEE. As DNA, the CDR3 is TGTGCCAGCAGCTTAGCCGAACGCCACAGTGAGCAGTTCTTC. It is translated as CASSLAERHSEQFF. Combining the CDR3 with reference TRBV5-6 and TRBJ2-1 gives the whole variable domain DAGVTQSPTHLIKTRGQQVTLRCSPKSGHDTVSWYQQALGQGPQFIFQYYEEEERQRGNFPDRFSGHQFPNYSSELNVNALLLGDSALYLCASSLAERHSEQFFGPGTRLTVL.

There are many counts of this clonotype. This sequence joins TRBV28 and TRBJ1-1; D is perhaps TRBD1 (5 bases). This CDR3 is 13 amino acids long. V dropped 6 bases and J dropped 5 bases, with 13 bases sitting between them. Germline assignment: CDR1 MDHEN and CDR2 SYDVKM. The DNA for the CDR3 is TGTGCCAGCAGGCCCCGGACACTAACTGAAGCTTTCTTT. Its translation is CASRPRTLTEAFF.

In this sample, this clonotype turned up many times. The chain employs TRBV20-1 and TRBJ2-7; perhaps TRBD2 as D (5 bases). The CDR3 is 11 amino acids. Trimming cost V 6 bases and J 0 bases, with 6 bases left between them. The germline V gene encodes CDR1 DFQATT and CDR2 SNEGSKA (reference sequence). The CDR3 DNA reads TGCAGTGCGCTAGCCTCCTACGAGCAGTACTTC. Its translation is CSALASYEQYF.

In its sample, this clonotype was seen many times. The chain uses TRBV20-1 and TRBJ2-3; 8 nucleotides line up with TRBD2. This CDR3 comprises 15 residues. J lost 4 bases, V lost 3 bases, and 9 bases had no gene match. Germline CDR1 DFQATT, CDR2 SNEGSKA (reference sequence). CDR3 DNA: TGCAGTGCTAGTTGGTTCGGGAGGGCCGCAGATACGCAGTATTTT. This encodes CSASWFGRAADTQYF.

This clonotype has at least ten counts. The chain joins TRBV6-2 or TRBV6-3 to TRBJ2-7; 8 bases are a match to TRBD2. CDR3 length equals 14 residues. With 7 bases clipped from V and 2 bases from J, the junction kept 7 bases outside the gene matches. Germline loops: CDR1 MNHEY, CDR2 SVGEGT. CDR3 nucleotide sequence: TGTGCCAGCATTAGCGGGATAACCACCTACGAGCAGTACTTC. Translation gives CASISGITTYEQYF.

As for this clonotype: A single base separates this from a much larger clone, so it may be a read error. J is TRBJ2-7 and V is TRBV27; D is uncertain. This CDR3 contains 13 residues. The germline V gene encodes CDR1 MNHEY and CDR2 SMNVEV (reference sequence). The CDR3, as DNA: TGTGCCAGCGGTTTAGGGCTGTTGGGCGAGCAGTACTTC. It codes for CASGLGLLGEQYF.

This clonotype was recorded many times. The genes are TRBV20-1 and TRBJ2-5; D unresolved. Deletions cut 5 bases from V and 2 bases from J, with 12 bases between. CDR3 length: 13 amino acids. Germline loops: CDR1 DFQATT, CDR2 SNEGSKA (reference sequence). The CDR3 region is CSAHSVEQETQYF. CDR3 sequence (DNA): TGCAGTGCTCACTCCGTAGAACAAGAGACCCAGTACTTC.

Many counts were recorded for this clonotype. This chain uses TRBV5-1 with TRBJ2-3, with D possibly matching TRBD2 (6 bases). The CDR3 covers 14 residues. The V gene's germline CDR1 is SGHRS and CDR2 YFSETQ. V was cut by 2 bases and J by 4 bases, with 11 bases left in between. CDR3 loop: CASSFSGRSDTQYF. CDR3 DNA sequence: TGCGCCAGCAGCTTCTCCGGGAGATCAGATACGCAGTATTTT.